The clone carrying this T cell receptor beta chain was seen ten or more times. Researchers tagged individual cDNA molecules with unique molecular identifiers. From the 5' RACE reads, TCRdb called clonotypes with MiXCR, one entry per CDR3 protein. The sample has more than 45,000 distinct CDR3 sequences, 9.5% to 15% seen once. The sample comes from a study of early T cells in non-severe SARS-CoV-2 infection. V shed 3 bases, J shed 5 bases, and the junction held 8 bases outside the gene matches. The CDR3 has 15 residues. The germline V gene encodes CDR1 SGDLS and CDR2 YYNGEE. Sequencing was done on a sample of whole blood. The receptor comes from an adult who was a healthcare worker with PCR-confirmed SARS-CoV-2 infection or an uninfected control (not recorded which). The gene calls are TRBV9 and TRBJ1-1; 9 positions agree with TRBD1. CDR3 sequence: CASSGKQGARTEAFF. As DNA, the CDR3 is TGTGCCAGCAGCGGCAAACAGGGGGCTCGGACTGAAGCTTTCTTT.